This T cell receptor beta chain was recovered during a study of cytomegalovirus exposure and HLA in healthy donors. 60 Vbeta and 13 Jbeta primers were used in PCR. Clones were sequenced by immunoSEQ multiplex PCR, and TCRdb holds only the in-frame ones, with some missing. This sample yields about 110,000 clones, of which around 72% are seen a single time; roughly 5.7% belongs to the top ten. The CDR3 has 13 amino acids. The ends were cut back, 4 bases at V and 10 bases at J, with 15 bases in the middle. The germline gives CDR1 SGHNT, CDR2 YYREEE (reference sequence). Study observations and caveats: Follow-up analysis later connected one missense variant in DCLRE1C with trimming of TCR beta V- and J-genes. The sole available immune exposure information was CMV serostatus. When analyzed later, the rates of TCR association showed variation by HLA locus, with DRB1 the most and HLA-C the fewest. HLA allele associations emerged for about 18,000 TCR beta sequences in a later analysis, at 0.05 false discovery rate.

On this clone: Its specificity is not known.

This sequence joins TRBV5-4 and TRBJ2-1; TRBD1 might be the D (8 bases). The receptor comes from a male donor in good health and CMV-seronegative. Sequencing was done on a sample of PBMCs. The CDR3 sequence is CASSPTGGGEQFF. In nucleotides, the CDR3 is TGTGCCAGCAGCCCCACAGGGGGGGGCGAGCAGTTCTTC.